The rows below give T cell receptor beta chains drawn from one sample of a study of blood T cell repertoires in COVID-19. Generated by immunoSEQ multiplex PCR, the TCRdb table keeps only in-frame clones and is missing some. The table lists 320,000 or so clones, roughly 90% of them singletons, with 0.9% to 1.2% in the top ten. Sequenced sample: PBMCs or T cells enriched from blood (not recorded which). The receptors stem from a woman between 25 and 40 years old who had recovered from COVID-19. CDR3s include the opening cysteine and the closing phenylalanine or tryptophan. Some rows mark clone size as missing; the rest say once, few, many or name a class of expanded clone.

v_gene,abundance,CDR3aa
TRBV7-2,.,CASSVTPTYEQYF
TRBV27,.,CASTDRGQPLHF
TRBV7-2,few,CASSFDRVNNSPLHF
TRBV5-1,few,CASSLMTGSGNTIYF
TRBV27,.,CASRGWGGPGYTF
TRBV11-2,.,CASSPSRVNTEAFF
TRBV19,.,CASSNRTGSRNTEAFF
TRBV5-6,.,CASSSGGGRYEQYF
TRBV18,.,CASSPPSRVGYTEAFF
TRBV19,.,CASYRMGGSGNTIYF
TRBV4-1,few,CASSWDREREQYF
TRBV30,.,CARNTNSGNTIYF
TRBV10-2,.,CASTRDRYSNQPQHF
TRBV19,.,CASSISRGGANVLTF
TRBV9,.,CASILGGQGPPLKYEQYF
TRBV27,few,CASSPLGLSSGANVLTF
TRBV7-9,.,CASSSGTGDEQYF
TRBV11-2,.,CASSGGQGRTDTQYF
TRBV11-2,.,CASSLARTATDTQYF
TRBV5-1,.,CASSPTNGAEAFF
TRBV7-2,.,CASSSMRTGVGGELFF
TRBV28,.,CASSPSIVEGYTF
TRBV6-5,.,CASSSQTGPGGYTF
TRBV14,.,CASSLGQGFSEQYF
TRBV7-9,.,CASSLDGQTYSPLHF
TRBV7-9,.,CASSLEKGAAGANVLTF
TRBV6-5,.,CASSRTSGGPYEQYF
TRBV3-1/TRBV3-2,once,CASSLRGNYGYTF
TRBV5-4,.,CASSLDRVRRDTQYF
TRBV5-1,.,CASSLEGTGGKNTEAFF
TRBV2,.,CASSANSQGTGELFF
TRBV21-1,.,CASSKGGNISYEQYF
TRBV3-1/TRBV3-2,.,CASSQDGQGNQPQHF
TRBV7-9,.,CASSLGSANTGELFF
TRBV7-2,.,CASSLDSQETQYF
TRBV18,.,CASSREQGRGYGYTF
TRBV4-1,.,CASSQGDRAASGANVLTF
TRBV5-6,.,CASSLTGIVANQPQHF
TRBV27,.,CASARTSGGAEQFF
TRBV7-9,.,CASSLSGFREAFF
TRBV5-1,.,CASSLVEGRETQYF
TRBV6-5,.,CASSRDRFTDTQYF
TRBV10-1,.,CASSWTSGETQYF
TRBV7-7,.,CASTPSDRSNNEQFF